The clone carrying this T cell receptor (beta chain) was counted a single time. Its antigen is currently unknown. This entry comes from a study of T-cell memory formation after mild COVID-19. Overall study context: Largely donor-specific sequence clusters came from a couple of donors. Study conclusions and caveats: That cross-reactive memory joined was suggested by some responding clones appearing in pre-infection memory. CD4+ clones that contracted lay mainly in CM and EM; CD8+ ones lay in EMRA.

Germline V lookup: CDR1 GTSNPN, CDR2 SVGIG (reference sequence). Trimming cost V 3 bases and J 4 bases, with 15 bases left between them. The CDR3 has 14 residues. TCRdb processed the 5' RACE reads anew with MiXCR; each CDR3 protein has one entry. The sample records about 150,000 distinct CDR3 sequences, 20% to 25% being singletons. The TCR originated in an adult woman who had mild COVID-19 (a few samples of this study predate the infection). Cell type and time point are not known. The V gene is TRBV30, the J gene TRBJ1-2; D unresolved. Sequenced material: PBMCs or a T cell subset sorted from them (not recorded which). The CDR3 reads CAWRYSGASYGYTF. The DNA for the CDR3 is TGTGCCTGGAGATATTCAGGAGCCAGCTATGGCTACACCTTC. Drawing the rest from reference TRBV30 and TRBJ1-2, the complete variable domain is SQTIHQWPATLVQPVGSPLSLECTVEGTSNPNLYWYRQAAGRGLQLLFYSVGIGQISSEVPQNLSASRPQDRQFILSSKKLLLSDSGFYLCAWRYSGASYGYTFGSGTRLTVV.